This T cell receptor (beta chain) was found in a study of T cell changes during pregnancy in multiple sclerosis. V was cut by 4 bases and J by 5 bases, with 17 bases left in between. This CDR3 contains 15 residues. Per the germline V gene, CDR1 is MGHRA and CDR2 is YSYEKL. TCRdb's copy holds only in-frame clones and misses some; the assay was immunoSEQ multiplex PCR. The sample gives over 70,000 clones, under 95% of which show up once; roughly 1.9% is in the top ten. This clone appeared a single time. The sample in question was peripheral blood, obtained in the first trimester of pregnancy. This receptor was identified in a female donor in good health, enrolled as a control in a pregnancy study. This sequence joins TRBV4-1 and TRBJ1-2; D perhaps matches TRBD1 (6 bases). Here the CDR3 DNA reads TGCGCCAGCAGCCCCCCCAACAGGGAGATTTATGGCTACACCTTC. Residues: CASSPPNREIYGYTF.